One TCR beta chain is described in this entry. The antigen it binds to is not known. Nothing much larger sits one base from this clone, and base qualities are not available. The same CDR3 is also encoded by other DNA sequences in this sample. The data originate from a study of cytomegalovirus exposure and HLA in healthy donors (dated by TCRdb to the late 2010s). About the investigation overall: According to an earlier analysis of 587 of the donors, about 190 million T cells yielded some 120 million unique TCR beta sequences and more than 250 Gb of sequence data. Approximately 300 gigabases of sequencing data and approximately 92 million unique TCR sequences made up an early release that covered fewer than 650 HLA-typed donors. The genetic ancestry cluster associated with self-reported Caucasian donors included 80% to 90% of the 398 genotyped donors. The study was designed to test whether signatures of past pathogen exposure could be identified by cataloging public T cell receptors. Using immunosequencing, the study profiled T cell repertoires from roughly 650 subjects and related those repertoires to cytomegalovirus serostatus. Along with the approximately 700-subject first cohort, a separate validation cohort of about 110 different subjects was used. High-throughput TCR immunosequencing, statistical association of individual TCRs with disease status, and machine learning were combined to predict cytomegalovirus infection status. A later analysis re-examined previously published TCR beta repertoires from more than 600 donors and added high-resolution HLA genotyping to investigate patterns of TCR occurrence. In the later analysis, no new phenotypic data were used to find candidate immune exposures; instead, reliance was placed on TCR beta sequences and their occurrence across donors. An earlier analysis of fewer than 700 of the donors applied high-throughput TCR beta sequencing to assess whether each TCR beta V gene segment acted as functional or pseudogenic. Donor age, sex, ethnicity and CMV serostatus were collected together with the repertoire data. Genome-wide SNP genotypes for about three fifths of the roughly 700 donors were used in a later genetic analysis, which treated that subset as a discovery cohort. All discovery cohort repertoires had been generated using a single sequencing platform. Both class I and class II loci were covered by HLA typing, at four-digit resolution. Typing coverage varied by locus: roughly 629-640 donors for A, B, C, DRB1 and DQB1; approximately 520 for DQA1; more than 600 for DPA1; around 490 for DPB1. About 5 DR-DQ haplotypes were handled as single units for association and clustering, since linkage in the cohort was strong. Across 398 genotyped donors of the cohort, an average of about 200,000 unique TCR beta nucleotide sequences per donor were sequenced, and 15% to 20% of those sequences were non-productive.

What the research found in general, with its limitations: Some IMGT-functional V segments, including TRBV6-2 and TRBV6-3, could not be distinguished by the 87-base-pair reads and were therefore excluded. Because some donors lacked HLA typing at each locus, the association tests relied only on the typed subset. The only immune exposure information available for the cohort was CMV serostatus. In vitro tests confirmed that a few of the cytomegalovirus-associated TCR beta chains recognize cytomegalovirus antigens. At a false discovery rate of 0.05, a later analysis linked under 20,000 TCR beta sequences to specific HLA alleles. Because counts were too low, about 15 rarely observed V segments, including chromosome 9 orphons, were left out of the earlier analysis of some 600 of the donors. In an earlier analysis of some 640 of the donors, most TCR beta V segments were observed in productive rearrangements about 87% or about 30% of the time, broadly matching IMGT annotations. A further reported finding was that TCR beta sequences accurately predicted the HLA-A and HLA-B alleles for most subjects in the first cohort. In a later analysis, TCR association rates were found to vary across HLA loci, with the most associated TCRs seen for DRB1 alleles and the fewest for HLA-C alleles. Assigning TCR associations to individual alleles was difficult when HLA alleles, especially DR and DQ, strongly co-occurred. Most TCR sequences were seen in very few donors, while some public TCRs were found in many individuals. Cytomegalovirus status was reported to be diagnosed by the classifier with high specificity and sensitivity in both the original and validation cohorts. A later genetic analysis associated a missense DCLRE1C variant with V-gene and J-gene trimming of TCR beta chains, and an independent cohort replicated the association. The sequencing pipeline was judged likely to have produced a cluster of highly shared sequence variants as a technical artifact. A later analysis reported that several top co-occurrence clusters appeared linked to parvovirus B19, influenza, CMV and Epstein-Barr virus. In the study, 150 to 200 TCR beta chains were listed as associated with cytomegalovirus. In this cohort, only TCR beta chains were sequenced, and detectable features were limited by the absence of alpha or paired-chain data. Linkage disequilibrium might explain the correlated functional status among segregating V segments, but an unknown experimental factor could not be excluded. It was suggested by the authors that the approach could potentially be generalized to other disease states and immunological phenotypes. Roughly uniform sequencing depth across donors was assumed in presence/absence analyses, although this assumption may not hold. In a later analysis, HLA-associated TCR beta chains were found to be more clonally expanded and to have lower generation probabilities than equally common non-associated chains. Compared with the roughly 700-donor mean, donors in an Asian-associated ancestry cluster had fewer N-insertions in productive TCRs, according to a later genetic analysis. According to a later analysis, most CMV-associated TCR beta chains appeared to be HLA-restricted, and the HLA associations seemed to be driven largely by CMV exposure.

The cohort was made up of hundreds of healthy bone marrow donors. At the time of sampling, every cohort member was nominally healthy, though immune exposures that went unrecorded were likely present. The donor tested CMV seropositive and was one of the 289 seropositive cohort members. Each donor provided a peripheral blood sample, and peripheral blood mononuclear cells were used for TCR beta sequencing. Genomic DNA was extracted from the blood cell samples with the Qiagen DNeasy Blood Extraction Kit. To prepare the library, the immunoSEQ multiplex PCR assay was applied. For the multiplex PCR, a mixture combining 60 forward primers for TCR Vbeta segments and 13 reverse primers for TCR Jbeta segments was used. The CDR3 region of rearranged TCR beta genes was amplified from genomic DNA with a multiplex PCR assay. The amplified TCR beta libraries were sequenced on the Illumina HiSeq System as 87-base-pair reads. As for the original processing: In a later analysis, roughly 80 million unique TCR beta chains were counted across the 690 or so repertoires, and roughly 10 million of these chains were shared by at least two donors. To remove PCR and sequencing errors, raw reads were error-corrected and collapsed into unique sequences using a nearest-neighbor algorithm that merged closely related sequences. Alignment of CDR3 sequences to IMGT reference sequences was used to assign V, D and J gene segments. For a sequence to be retained, a match of at least six nucleotides was required to both a V gene segment and a J gene segment. Rearrangements were called productive when the CDR3 lacked stop codons and stayed in frame with V and J; all others were non-productive. CDR3 was defined by IMGT convention, running from the second conserved V-encoded cysteine to the conserved J-encoded phenylalanine. Sequences without an unambiguous match to a single V gene segment were excluded from the earlier analysis of several hundred of the donors. An earlier analysis of fewer than 750 of the donors classified V segments as functional when productive rearrangements were above 56.7% and as segregating when the standard deviation between donors was above 5%. A statistical classification framework was built for diagnosing cytomegalovirus status from the catalog of TCR beta chain sequences. In a later analysis, TCR nucleotide sequences were compared against IMGT/GENE-DB human TR gene sequences so that V and J genes could be assigned. A later analysis assigned CDR3 sequences and most-parsimonious VDJ recombination scenarios with the TCRdist pipeline. In a later analysis, each TCR beta chain was defined by its CDR3 amino acid sequence together with its V-gene family, and reads lacking a unique V-gene family were excluded. In a later analysis, 500 to 700 highly shared, low-generation-probability nucleotide sequences were removed to address suspected cross-contamination and a sequencing artifact. For each public chain, a later analysis derived a clonal expansion index from normalized ranks of inferred template counts within each repertoire. A later analysis computed generation probabilities with a VDJ recombination model fitted to out-of-frame rearrangements, and checked the results against IGoR. In a later analysis, hypergeometric tests were used to score TCR-TCR, TCR-HLA and TCR-CMV co-occurrence, with a repertoire-size bias correction applied to TCR pairs. A later analysis estimated false discovery rates by permuting HLA or CMV assignments 20 times. In a later analysis, co-occurring TCRs were grouped using DBSCAN, and TCRdist sequence similarity was added for clustering within HLA-allele-positive subsets. Repertoires with fewer than 30,000 or more than 120,000 public chains were left out of co-occurrence clustering, as were about five repertoires with anomalous nucleotide sharing. TCRdb took over this immuneACCESS table, retaining in-frame rearrangements with V and J assigned. Such tables are incomplete; in checked studies, under half of the missing clones stem from an unresolved V gene, and the remainder is unexplained. From that table come the V and J calls and clone size; the DNA was used to work out D and trimming. The sample data list approximately 100,000 clones, and about 70% of these were observed just once. The biggest ten clones account for around 5% of the sample.

CDR1 is given as LNHNV and CDR2 as YYDKDF, both from the germline V gene (reference sequence). After removal of 1 base from V and 8 bases from J, the junction retains 2 bases not matched to a gene. CDR3 length: 14 amino acids, cysteine to phenylalanine. The DNA shown is the 42-base CDR3, in frame from base 1. Sequencing was performed on PBMCs. The sequence was collected from a woman between 18 and 29 years old in good health and CMV-seropositive. Rearrangement joined TRBV15 to TRBJ1-4; a stretch of 9 junction bases matches TRBD1. Here is the DNA: TGTGCCACCAGCAGAGGACAGGGGGGGGAAAAACTGTTTTTT. The encoded protein is CATSRGQGGEKLFF.